Sequencing of this TCR beta chain was carried out in a study of T cell responses to AZD1222 COVID-19 vaccine. General observations from the study: Donors, mostly white British, included more females; clonal diversity was possibly underestimated. Once two AZD1222 doses were given, Spike-specific TCR breadth and depth went up. Only a handful of AZD1222 recipients were seropositive at baseline.

Concerning this clone: What it binds is not known.

Profiling relied on immunoSEQ multiplex PCR, and the TCRdb table lists in-frame clones only, not all of them. The sample comprises 80,000 or so clones, 92% of which are singletons, and approximately 5% rests with the top ten. This TCR was recovered from an adult who received the AZD1222 COVID-19 vaccine. This sample comprised peripheral blood, obtained 28 days after the second AZD1222 dose.

In nucleotides, the CDR3 is TGCGCCAGCACCCTATGGGACAGCTCCTCTGGAAACACCATATATTTT. This translates into CASTLWDSSSGNTIYF. The gene calls are TRBV5-1 and TRBJ1-3; TRBD1 agrees at 7 bases. From germline, CDR1 is SGHRS and CDR2 YFSETQ. The V gene end was trimmed by 6 bases and the J gene end by 0 bases; junction bases not matched to a gene: 9. CDR3 length: 16 amino acids.